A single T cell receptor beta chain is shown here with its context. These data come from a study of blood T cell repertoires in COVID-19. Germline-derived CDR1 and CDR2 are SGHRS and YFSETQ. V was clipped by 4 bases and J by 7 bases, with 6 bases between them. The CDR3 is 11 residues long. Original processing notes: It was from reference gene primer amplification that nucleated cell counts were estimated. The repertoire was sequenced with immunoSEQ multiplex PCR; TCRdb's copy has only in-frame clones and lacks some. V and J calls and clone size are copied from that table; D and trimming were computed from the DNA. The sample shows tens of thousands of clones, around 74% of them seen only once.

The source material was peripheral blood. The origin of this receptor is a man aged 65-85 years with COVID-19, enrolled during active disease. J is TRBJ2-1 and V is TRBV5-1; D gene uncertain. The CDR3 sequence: CASSGLNEQFF. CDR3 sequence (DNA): TGCGCCAGCAGCGGGCTTAATGAGCAGTTCTTC.